A selection of T cell receptor beta chains follows, all from one sample in a study of T cells in narcolepsy. The assay was immunoSEQ multiplex PCR, and TCRdb's table has in-frame clones only and misses some. The table shows roughly 25,000 clones, with roughly 85% occurring only once. The sample taken for sequencing was memory (CD45RA-) CD4+ T cells from blood. These receptors all come from a human donor in good health. Each CDR3 is given with its conserved first and last residue. Fields, in order: V gene, D gene, clone size, J gene, CDR3 protein, CDR3 DNA. The D gene is left open where the match is weak. Not every row has a clone size; where given, it reads once, few, many or a size class.

TRBV5-6	TRBD1	-	TRBJ2-3	CASNKGQGVGGDTQYF	TGTGCCAGCAACAAGGGACAGGGGGTAGGTGGAGATACGCAGTATTTT
TRBV11-2	-	-	TRBJ1-2	CASSEDSFPYTF	TGTGCCAGCAGCGAGGACAGCTTTCCCTACACCTTC
TRBV19	-	-	TRBJ1-2	CASSIKGNYGYTF	TGTGCCAGTAGTATAAAGGGTAACTATGGCTACACCTTC
TRBV12-5	-	-	TRBJ1-2	CASGPEGPRYTF	TGTGCTAGTGGTCCTGAAGGACCCCGCTACACCTTC
TRBV6-6	-	-	TRBJ2-2	CASSSQERLGELFF	TGTGCCAGCAGCAGTCAGGAGAGGTTGGGGGAGCTGTTTTTT
TRBV6-5	TRBD1	few	TRBJ1-1	CASSYTSTGTLRAFF	TGTGCCAGCAGTTACACCTCGACAGGGACCTTGCGGGCTTTCTTT
TRBV15	TRBD2	-	TRBJ2-1	CATSRGLAGAEQFF	TGTGCCACCAGCAGAGGACTAGCGGGTGCTGAGCAGTTCTTC
TRBV27	-	few	TRBJ1-4	CASSRTTF	TGTGCCAGCAGTCGGACAACTTTT
TRBV28	TRBD1	-	TRBJ1-4	CASSLTTTGGEKLFF	TGTGCCAGCAGTTTAACTACGACAGGGGGTGAAAAACTGTTTTTT
TRBV28	-	-	TRBJ1-2	CASSHDVVNYGYTF	TGTGCCAGCAGTCATGACGTGGTAAACTATGGCTACACCTTC
TRBV27	-	-	TRBJ1-2	CASSPIGKADYGYTF	TGTGCCAGCAGTCCCATAGGAAAAGCTGACTATGGCTACACCTTC
TRBV5-1	-	-	TRBJ2-3	CASSLAAAADTQYF	TGCGCCAGCAGCTTGGCCGCCGCCGCAGATACGCAGTATTTT
TRBV6-7	-	-	TRBJ1-5	CASSYSSPGGHQPQHF	TGTGCCAGCAGTTACTCTTCGCCCGGGGGGCATCAGCCCCAGCATTTT
TRBV4-3	-	-	TRBJ2-1	CASSQGWDNEQFF	TGCGCCAGCAGCCAAGGTTGGGACAATGAGCAGTTCTTC
TRBV6-7	-	-	TRBJ2-7	CASSPGTLLYEQYF	TGTGCCAGCAGTCCCGGGACCCTCCTTTACGAGCAGTACTTC
TRBV27	-	few	TRBJ1-2	CASRARLGGYTF	TGTGCCAGTCGGGCCCGTCTGGGGGGCTACACCTTC
TRBV28	-	-	TRBJ2-7	CASSSGAHYEQYF	TGTGCCAGCAGCTCCGGAGCACACTACGAGCAGTACTTC
TRBV30	-	-	TRBJ1-4	CASTHNEKLFF	TGTGCCTCGACTCATAATGAAAAACTGTTTTTT
TRBV7-9	-	-	TRBJ2-1	CASSLSPEPGLEQFF	TGTGCCAGCAGCTTAAGCCCCGAGCCCGGACTAGAGCAGTTCTTC
TRBV6-6	TRBD1	-	TRBJ2-1	CASSPKGAEQFF	TGTGCCAGCAGTCCTAAGGGGGCTGAGCAGTTCTTC
TRBV18	-	-	TRBJ2-7	CASSGATYEQYF	TGTGCCAGCTCAGGGGCAACCTACGAGCAGTACTTC
TRBV29-1	TRBD1	-	TRBJ2-1	CSVLGGTGGSYNEQFF	TGCAGCGTCCTAGGGGGGACAGGGGGCTCCTACAATGAGCAGTTCTTC
TRBV6-1	-	-	TRBJ1-1	CASSWSGGPSEAFF	TGTGCCAGCAGTTGGTCCGGGGGCCCGTCTGAAGCTTTCTTT
TRBV7-2	-	-	TRBJ1-2	CASSNTGKSPGYTF	TGTGCCAGCAGCAACACAGGGAAGTCGCCTGGCTACACCTTC
TRBV7-2	TRBD1	-	TRBJ1-2	CASSPTQGAIGGYTF	TGTGCCAGCAGCCCAACACAGGGGGCCATTGGTGGCTACACCTTC
TRBV7-2	TRBD1	-	TRBJ2-1	CASSEGQGTYNEQFF	TGTGCCAGCAGCGAGGGACAGGGGACGTACAATGAGCAGTTCTTC
TRBV5-8	-	-	TRBJ2-7	CASSLRRSSPNEQYF	TGTGCCAGCAGCCTCCGACGCAGCTCGCCAAACGAGCAGTACTTC
TRBV5-5	TRBD1	-	TRBJ1-2	CASSPTGDRGYTF	TGTGCCAGCAGCCCGACAGGGGACCGAGGCTACACCTTC
TRBV7-2	TRBD2	-	TRBJ2-5	CASSLSSGDQETQYF	TGTGCCAGCAGCTTAAGTAGCGGGGACCAAGAGACCCAGTACTTC
TRBV9	-	-	TRBJ2-1	CASSVESIPSNEQFF	TGTGCCAGCAGCGTAGAGTCAATTCCTAGCAATGAGCAGTTCTTC
TRBV10-1	TRBD1	-	TRBJ2-2	CASSESRRGPHTGELFF	TGCGCCAGCAGTGAGTCCCGCAGGGGGCCCCACACCGGGGAGCTGTTTTTT
TRBV5-1	-	-	TRBJ2-7	CASSQGINYEQYF	TGCGCCAGCAGTCAGGGTATAAACTACGAGCAGTACTTC
TRBV19	-	-	TRBJ2-5	CATSRGAGGTQYF	TGTGCCACTAGCCGGGGGGCAGGCGGGACCCAGTACTTC
TRBV27	TRBD2	-	TRBJ2-2	CASRPQREYTGELFF	TGTGCCAGCAGACCCCAGCGGGAATACACCGGGGAGCTGTTTTTT
TRBV18	TRBD1	once	TRBJ1-2	CASSAGQSGGYTF	TGTGCCAGCTCCGCGGGACAGAGTGGTGGCTACACCTTC
TRBV5-8	-	once	TRBJ1-4	CASSLGGLGPNEKLFF	TGTGCCAGCAGCTTGGGGGGTTTGGGACCTAATGAAAAACTGTTTTTT
TRBV27	-	-	TRBJ2-5	CASTKAGIGETQYF	TGTGCCAGCACCAAAGCAGGGATCGGAGAGACCCAGTACTTC
TRBV6-5	-	-	TRBJ2-1	CASTRWANEQFF	TGTGCCAGCACCCGGTGGGCCAATGAGCAGTTCTTC
TRBV4-2	-	-	TRBJ1-5	CASSLAGQGKQPQHF	TGTGCCAGCAGCCTAGCGGGGCAGGGCAAGCAGCCCCAGCATTTT
TRBV7-2	TRBD1	-	TRBJ1-2	CASSSQGNHYGYTF	TGTGCCAGCAGCTCACAGGGGAACCACTATGGCTACACCTTC
TRBV19	TRBD2	-	TRBJ2-2	CASSTSGPPLAGGYTGELFF	TGTGCCAGTAGTACTAGTGGACCCCCACTAGCGGGAGGGTACACCGGGGAGCTGTTTTTT
TRBV19	-	-	TRBJ2-3	CASTLTGGLYTDTQYF	TGTGCCAGTACTCTCACCGGAGGTCTCTACACAGATACGCAGTATTTT
TRBV7-9	-	-	TRBJ2-1	CASSRTQGSYNEQFF	TGTGCCAGCAGCCGAACCCAGGGGTCCTACAATGAGCAGTTCTTC
TRBV5-4	-	-	TRBJ1-2	CASSLEVGDIGYTF	TGTGCCAGCAGCTTGGAGGTGGGGGATATTGGCTACACCTTC
TRBV7-2	TRBD1	-	TRBJ1-5	CASSQQGAGGQPQHF	TGTGCCAGCAGCCAACAGGGGGCAGGCGGACAGCCCCAGCATTTT
TRBV28	-	-	TRBJ1-2	CAALDLGGPDGYTF	TGTGCCGCTCTTGACCTCGGGGGGCCGGATGGCTACACCTTC
TRBV11-2	TRBD1	few	TRBJ2-2	CASRDRGNTGELFF	TGTGCCAGCAGGGACAGGGGGAACACCGGGGAGCTGTTTTTT
TRBV6-5	-	-	TRBJ2-7	CASTLGGLIYEQYF	TGTGCCAGCACCCTAGGGGGTTTAATCTACGAGCAGTACTTC
TRBV18	-	-	TRBJ2-3	CASSHSTDTQYF	TGTGCCAGCTCACATAGCACAGATACGCAGTATTTT
TRBV30	-	-	TRBJ1-2	CAWVQENYGYTF	TGTGCCTGGGTCCAGGAAAACTATGGCTACACCTTC
TRBV6-1	-	once	TRBJ2-1	CASSDSGISYNEQFF	TGTGCCAGCAGTGATAGCGGAATCTCCTACAATGAGCAGTTCTTC
TRBV7-2	-	-	TRBJ1-3	CASSSTVSSGNTIYF	TGTGCCAGCAGCTCTACAGTGTCCTCTGGAAACACCATATATTTT
TRBV15	TRBD1	-	TRBJ1-2	CATSRPGQGAINYGYTF	TGTGCCACCAGCAGACCGGGACAGGGGGCGATTAACTATGGCTACACCTTC
TRBV7-2	-	-	TRBJ1-1	CASSYTGTHTEAFF	TGTGCCAGCAGCTACACCGGGACCCACACTGAAGCTTTCTTT